This entry lists 30 T cell receptor beta chains sequenced from one sample in a study of T cell repertoires in cytomegalovirus infection. Which antigens these TCRs recognize remains unknown. One entry per CDR3 protein, called by TCRdb with MiXCR from the reads. The data show approximately 470,000 distinct CDR3 sequences, under 55% seen once. The source material was cultured PBMCs, sampled from culture after CMV antigen stimulation. These receptors originate from a human donor in good health (CMV status not recorded). Some clones in this sample may be carry-over from other donors' samples.

The J gene is TRBJ2-3, the V gene TRBV6-1; 10 nucleotides line up with TRBD2. The CDR3 runs to 14 residues. Trimming cost V 5 bases and J 4 bases; bases outside gene matches: 3. Germline lookup yields CDR1 MNHNS and CDR2 SASEGT. CDR3 in amino acids: CASSTLAGADTQYF. The CDR3 DNA sequence: TGTGCCAGCAGTACCCTAGCGGGGGCAGATACGCAGTATTTT.

Turning to this clonotype: Compared with germline, one end of the junction differs, possibly owing to a read error. The rearrangement joins TRBV12-3 or TRBV12-4 to TRBJ1-2; D is unclear. The CDR3 contains 12 residues. The CDR3 sequence: CASSFGRDGHTF. DNA for the CDR3: TGTGCCAGCAGTTTTGGACGGGATGGCCACACCTTC.

The chain joins TRBV11-2 to TRBJ1-1; D ambiguous. CDR3 length equals 15 residues. Deletions cut 0 bases from V and 1 base from J, with 9 bases between. Germline lookup yields CDR1 SGHAT and CDR2 FQNNGV. CDR3 in amino acids: CASSLEMQENTEAFF. The CDR3 DNA sequence: TGTGCCAGCAGCTTAGAGATGCAGGAGAACACTGAAGCTTTCTTT.

The chain links TRBV7-2 to TRBJ2-3; D remains ambiguous. Trimming took 4 bases from V and 3 from J, leaving 2 bases between them. This CDR3 has 11 amino acids. The germline CDR1 and CDR2 sequences are SGHTA and FQGNSA. As DNA, the CDR3 is TGTGCCAGCAGCTGGACAGATACGCAGTATTTT. This codes for CASSWTDTQYF.

This chain joins TRBV12-3 or TRBV12-4 and TRBJ2-1; perhaps D is TRBD1 or TRBD2 (5 bases each). CDR3 length equals 15 residues. V was cut by 5 bases and J by 0 bases, with 11 bases left in between. CDR3 sequence: CASSIGALSYNEQFF. The DNA of the CDR3 is TGTGCCAGCAGTATCGGGGCCCTCTCCTACAATGAGCAGTTCTTC.

The chain is built from TRBV2 and TRBJ1-2; D is unresolved. Per the germline V gene, CDR1 is SNHLY and CDR2 is FYNNEI. The CDR3 contains 12 residues. Trimming took 1 base from V and 2 from J, leaving 2 bases between them. Written as DNA, the CDR3 is TGTGCCAGCAGTGAAGGAAACTATGGCTACACCTTC. It translates to CASSEGNYGYTF.

The chain uses TRBV19 and TRBJ2-5, with 9 bases aligning to TRBD2. Germline-derived CDR1 and CDR2 are LNHDA and SQIVND (reference sequence). Germline trimming cut 10 bases from V and 0 bases from J; bases unmatched to any gene: 3. This CDR3 spans 13 amino acids. CDR3 sequence reads: CATSGIYQETQYF. CDR3 DNA: TGTGCCACTAGCGGGATATACCAAGAGACCCAGTACTTC.

This clonotype has ten or more counts. The rearrangement uses TRBV7-8 and TRBJ1-3; TRBD1 matches 7 bases. The V segment lost 5 bases and the J segment 3 bases; nucleotides outside the gene matches: 4. This CDR3 region has 14 residues. Germline-derived CDR1 and CDR2 are SGHVS and FQNEAQ. CDR3 region: CASSPRGNGNTIYF. The CDR3, as DNA: TGTGCCAGCAGCCCCAGGGGGAATGGAAACACCATATATTTT.

The gene calls are TRBV6-2 or TRBV6-3 and TRBJ2-7; 8 bases map to TRBD2. The CDR3 spans 12 residues. CDR1 and CDR2 from the germline V gene are MNHEY and SVGEGT. With V trimmed by 5 bases and J by 13 bases, 10 bases remained unmatched. CDR3 sequence reads: CASSTGLVGFYF. CDR3 in DNA: TGTGCCAGCAGTACGGGACTAGTGGGCTTTTACTTC.

This clonotype was counted only a few times. The chain couples TRBV7-2 to TRBJ2-7, with D unresolved. Per germline, CDR1 SGHTA and CDR2 FQGNSA. V was shortened by 2 bases and J by 4 bases, with 12 bases between the two germline ends. The CDR3 length is 14 residues. The CDR3 DNA follows: TGTGCCAGCAGCTTATGGAAACAGCCATACGAGCAGTACTTC. As protein: CASSLWKQPYEQYF.

The rearrangement joins TRBV3-1 to TRBJ2-5, with D uncertain. The CDR3 loop spans 9 amino acids. V gave up 11 bases and J gave up 6 bases, with 7 bases separating them. Germline CDR1 LGHDT, CDR2 YNNKEL (reference sequence). DNA of the CDR3: TGTGCCGCCGGGCAGACCCAGTACTTC. Translating gives CAAGQTQYF.

This clonotype was observed a handful of times. This chain connects TRBV12-3 or TRBV12-4 to TRBJ1-2; D call uncertain. The V and J ends lost 7 bases and 2 bases respectively, with 11 bases between them. The CDR3 spans 13 residues. In DNA form, the CDR3 reads TGTGCCAGCACCCCTCTTTTCAACTATGGCTACACCTTC. Its protein product is CASTPLFNYGYTF.

The sample holds one count of this clonotype. The rearrangement links TRBV4-2 to TRBJ2-7, with 8 bases identical to TRBD2. Germline CDR1 LGHNA, CDR2 YNFKEQ. This CDR3 comprises 15 residues. Trimming removed 4 bases from V and 2 bases from J; junction bases left unmatched: 7. CDR3 DNA: TGTGCCAGCAGCCTCACGACTAGCGTGGCCTACGAGCAGTACTTC. Its protein is CASSLTTSVAYEQYF.

This rearrangement joins TRBV7-8 to TRBJ2-5, with D unclear. The germline CDR1 and CDR2 sequences are SGHVS and FQNEAQ. The V gene lost 5 bases and the J gene lost 0 bases, with 4 bases spanning the gap. The length of the CDR3 is 12 residues. CDR3 amino acids: CASSADQETQYF. The CDR3 coding sequence is TGTGCCAGCAGCGCCGACCAAGAGACCCAGTACTTC.

This chain connects TRBV7-6 to TRBJ2-1; TRBD1 matches 8 bases. After removal of 5 bases from V and 9 bases from J, the junction contained 12 bases not matched to a gene. This CDR3 is built from 15 residues. CDR1 and CDR2 from the germline V gene are SGHVS and FNYEAQ. CDR3 residues: CASSERDRYSGEQFF. The CDR3 region has the DNA TGTGCCAGCAGCGAGAGGGACAGGTACTCGGGTGAGCAGTTCTTC.

This clonotype was picked up a small number of times. The chain employs TRBV18 and TRBJ2-5; D ambiguous. Deletions cut 2 bases from V and 5 bases from J, with 12 bases between. The CDR3 runs to 14 residues. The germline gives CDR1 KGHSH, CDR2 LQKENI. The CDR3 protein is CASSPVSRLETQYF. The CDR3 region has the DNA TGTGCCAGCTCACCAGTGTCCCGTCTGGAGACCCAGTACTTC.

This clonotype turned up a few times. The chain recombines TRBV7-2 with TRBJ2-7, with 9 bases matching TRBD1. CDR1 and CDR2 from the germline V gene are SGHTA and FQGNSA. V lost 5 bases, J lost 7 bases, and 15 bases stayed unmatched. CDR3 length equals 16 residues. The CDR3 nucleotides read TGTGCCAGCAGCCCGCAAACCGGGACAGGGTTACGTGAGCAGTACTTC. This codes for CASSPQTGTGLREQYF.

This clonotype appeared a few times. The chain recombines TRBV11-3 with TRBJ2-2, with 10 nucleotides matching TRBD1. The trim removed 1 base at V and 6 bases at J, leaving 8 bases unmatched. This CDR3 has 17 residues. Germline CDR1 reads SGHNT; CDR2 reads YENEEA. The CDR3 DNA reads as TGTGCCAGCAGCTTAGGCACCGGGACAGGGGAAGCCGGGGAGCTGTTTTTT. It encodes CASSLGTGTGEAGELFF.

Written as DNA, the CDR3 is TGTGCCAGCAGCCCGTACGGCGCGGGAGATGAGCAGTTCTTC. Translated, it gives CASSPYGAGDEQFF. This chain links TRBV28 with TRBJ2-1, with 7 bases matching TRBD2. Looked up from germline, CDR1 is MDHEN and CDR2 is SYDVKM. This CDR3 comprises 14 residues. J lost 8 bases, V lost 6 bases, and 10 bases had no gene match.

The rearrangement links TRBV2 to TRBJ2-1; weak D call: TRBD1 (6 bases). V lost 4 bases to trimming and J lost 10 bases, with 8 bases between them. The CDR3 extends over 11 amino acids. CDR1 is SNHLY, CDR2 FYNNEI, per germline. The DNA of the CDR3 is TGTGCCAGCAGTGGGGACACCGAGCAGTTCTTC. Its translation: CASSGDTEQFF. Together with reference TRBV2 and TRBJ2-1, the CDR3 gives the full variable domain: EPEVTQTPSHQVTQMGQEVILRCVPISNHLYFYWYRQILGQKVEFLVSFYNNEISEKSEIFDDQFSVERPDGSNFTLKIRSTKLEDSAMYFCASSGDTEQFFGPGTRLTVL.

This clonotype was observed once. The J gene is TRBJ2-1, the V gene TRBV11-2; D gene ambiguous. The V gene lost 0 bases and the J gene lost 5 bases, with 8 bases spanning the gap. The CDR3 is 14 residues long. CDR1 and CDR2 from the germline V gene are SGHAT and FQNNGV. CDR3 amino acids: CASSLDRADNEQFF. In DNA form, the CDR3 reads TGTGCCAGCAGCTTAGATCGGGCAGACAATGAGCAGTTCTTC.

This rearrangement joins TRBV29-1 to TRBJ2-5, with D possibly being TRBD1 (5 bases). The CDR3 extends over 13 amino acids. V shed 6 bases and J shed 2 bases, with 13 bases lying between them. CDR1 is SQVTM and CDR2 is ANQGSEA in the germline V gene. The CDR3, as DNA: TGCAGCGTCTTAGGGGAATCACAAGAGACCCAGTACTTC. Encoded protein: CSVLGESQETQYF.

The gene calls are TRBV7-9 and TRBJ2-1; perhaps TRBD1 as D (6 bases). The germline gives CDR1 SEHNR, CDR2 FQNEAQ (reference sequence). The V end lost 3 bases, the J end lost 4 bases, and 16 bases lay between the germline ends. The CDR3 covers 16 residues. The CDR3 loop is CASSFFRTESYNEQFF. The CDR3, as DNA: TGTGCCAGCAGCTTCTTTCGGACAGAGTCTTACAATGAGCAGTTCTTC.

This rearrangement joins TRBV2 to TRBJ1-4; D uncertain. CDR3 size: 14 residues. The germline V gene has CDR1 SNHLY and CDR2 FYNNEI. The V and J ends lost 4 bases and 3 bases respectively, with 9 bases between them. The CDR3 coding sequence is TGTGCCAGCAGTGGTCTGCGGTCTAATGAAAAACTGTTTTTT. Protein sequence: CASSGLRSNEKLFF.

The V gene is TRBV7-2, the J gene TRBJ2-5; D perhaps matches TRBD1 (5 bases). Trimming stripped 0 bases from V and 5 bases from J, with 13 bases between. The CDR3 totals 15 residues. From germline, CDR1 is SGHTA and CDR2 FQGNSA. The CDR3 region is CASSLARGAWETQYF. The CDR3 nucleotides read TGTGCCAGCAGCTTAGCAAGGGGTGCGTGGGAGACCCAGTACTTC.

This clonotype was counted only a few times. The chain carries TRBV4-1 and TRBJ2-3; D gene uncertain. There are 16 residues in the CDR3. CDR1 and CDR2 (germline): MGHRA, YSYEKL. Trimming removed 0 bases at V and 5 bases at J, with 15 bases between. The CDR3 region has the DNA TGCGCCAGCAGCCAAGATTTCGGGCCCCGCGGAGATACGCAGTATTTT. Translated, it gives CASSQDFGPRGDTQYF.

This clonotype was detected only a few times. V usage is TRBV10-2 and J usage is TRBJ1-1; tentatively, D is TRBD1 (6 bases). The germline V and J ends were trimmed by 0 bases and 1 base, with 6 bases remaining between them. Germline CDR1 WSHSY, CDR2 SAAADI. The CDR3 is 14 amino acids. In nucleotides, the CDR3 is TGCGCCAGCAGTGAGTCGGGACAGAACACTGAAGCTTTCTTT. This encodes CASSESGQNTEAFF.

The J gene is TRBJ2-1, the V gene TRBV7-2; weak D call: TRBD2 (5 bases). The V and J ends lost 4 bases and 0 bases respectively, with 13 bases between them. The CDR3 extends over 16 amino acids. Per the germline V gene, CDR1 is SGHTA and CDR2 is FQGNSA. The CDR3 region is CASSSRAVPSYNEQFF. The DNA for the CDR3 is TGTGCCAGCAGCTCGCGGGCTGTCCCCTCCTACAATGAGCAGTTCTTC.

The rearrangement links TRBV5-5 to TRBJ2-7; TRBD2 might be the D (5 bases). CDR1 SGHKS and CDR2 YYEKEE come from the germline V gene (reference sequence). V dropped 3 bases and J dropped 5 bases, with 9 bases sitting between them. The CDR3 is made up of 12 amino acids. In DNA form, the CDR3 reads TGTGCCAGCAGCTATTCACTAGACGAGCAGTACTTC. Protein sequence: CASSYSLDEQYF.

This CDR3 reads CASSLRPIKEPQHF. In nucleotides, the CDR3 is TGTGCCAGCAGTTTGCGGCCCATAAAGGAGCCCCAGCATTTT. This chain joins TRBV12-3 or TRBV12-4 and TRBJ1-5; D ambiguous. Trimming pared 3 bases from V and 8 bases from J, leaving 14 bases between. The CDR3 runs 14 residues.